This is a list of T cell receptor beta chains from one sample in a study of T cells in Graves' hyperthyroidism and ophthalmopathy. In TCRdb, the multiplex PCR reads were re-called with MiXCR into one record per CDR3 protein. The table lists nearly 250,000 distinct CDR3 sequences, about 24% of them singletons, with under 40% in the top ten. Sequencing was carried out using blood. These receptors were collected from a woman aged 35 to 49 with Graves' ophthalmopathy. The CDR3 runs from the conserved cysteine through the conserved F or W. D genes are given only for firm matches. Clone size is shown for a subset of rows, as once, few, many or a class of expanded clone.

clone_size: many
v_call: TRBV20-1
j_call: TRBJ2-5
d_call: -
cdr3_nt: TGCAGTGCTAGAGATGGACCCCCGCGGGAGACCCAGTACTTC
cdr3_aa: CSARDGPPRETQYF

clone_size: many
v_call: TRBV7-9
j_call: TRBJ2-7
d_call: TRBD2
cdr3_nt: TGTGCCAGCAGCTTAGGGCCGGGACTAGCGGGAGTCGAGCAGTACTTC
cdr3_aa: CASSLGPGLAGVEQYF

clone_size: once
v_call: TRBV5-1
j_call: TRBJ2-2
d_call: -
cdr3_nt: TGCGCCAGCAGCTTGACAGGGTGGACGAACACCGGGGAGCTGTTTTTT
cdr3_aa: CASSLTGWTNTGELFF

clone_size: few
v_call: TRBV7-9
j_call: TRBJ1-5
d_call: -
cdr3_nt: TGTGCCAGCAGCTTAGGCGGACCTAGCAATCAGCCCCAGCATTTT
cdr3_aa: CASSLGGPSNQPQHF

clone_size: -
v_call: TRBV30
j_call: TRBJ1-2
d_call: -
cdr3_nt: TGTGCCTGGAGTGGGGAAGTCCGGGGCTACACCTTC
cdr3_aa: CAWSGEVRGYTF

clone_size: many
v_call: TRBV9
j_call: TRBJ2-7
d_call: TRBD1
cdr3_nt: TGTGCCAGCAGCGTCACAGGGGGATGGGGGGAGCAGTACTTC
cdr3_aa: CASSVTGGWGEQYF

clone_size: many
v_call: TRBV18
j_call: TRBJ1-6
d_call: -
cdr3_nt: TGTGCCAGCTCACGACCAGGGAATTCACCCCTCCACTTT
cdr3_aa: CASSRPGNSPLHF

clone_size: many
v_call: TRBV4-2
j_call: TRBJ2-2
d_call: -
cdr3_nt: TGTGCCAGCAGCCAAGACTACACCGGGGAGCTGTTTTTT
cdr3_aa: CASSQDYTGELFF

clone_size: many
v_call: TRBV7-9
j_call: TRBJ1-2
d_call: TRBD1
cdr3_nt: TGTGCCAGCAGCTTCGCAGGGACAGCCTATGGCTACACCTTC
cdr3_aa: CASSFAGTAYGYTF

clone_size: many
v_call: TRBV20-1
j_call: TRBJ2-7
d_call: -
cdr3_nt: TGCAGTGCTAGAGATACTCCCGGACAGCCCTACGAGCAGTACTTC
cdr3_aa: CSARDTPGQPYEQYF

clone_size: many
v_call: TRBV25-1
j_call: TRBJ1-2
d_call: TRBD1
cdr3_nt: TGTGCCAGCAGCGCCCAGACAGGGCCCAGTGGCTACACCTTC
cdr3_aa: CASSAQTGPSGYTF

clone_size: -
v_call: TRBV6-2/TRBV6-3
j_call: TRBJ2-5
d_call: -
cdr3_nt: TGTGCCAGCAAAAAACCAAGGACCGTTTTTAGGACCCAGTACTTC
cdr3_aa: CASKKPRTVFRTQYF

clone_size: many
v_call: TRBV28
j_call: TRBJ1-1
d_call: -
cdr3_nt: TGTGCCAGCAGGCCCCCAGGGGAAGGTGAAGCTTTCTTT
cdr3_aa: CASRPPGEGEAFF

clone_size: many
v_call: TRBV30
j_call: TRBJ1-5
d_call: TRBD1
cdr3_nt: TGTGCCTGGAGTGCTGGGACAGGGGGCAATCAGCCCCAGCATTTT
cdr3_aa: CAWSAGTGGNQPQHF

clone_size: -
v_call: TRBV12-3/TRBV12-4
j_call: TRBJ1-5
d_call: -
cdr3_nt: TGTGCCTCAAGACGGAATCAGCCCCAGCATTTT
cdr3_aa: CASRRNQPQHF

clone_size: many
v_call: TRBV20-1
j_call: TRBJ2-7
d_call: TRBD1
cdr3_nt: TGCAGTGCTAGCCGGCCAGACAGGGACGAGCAGTACTTC
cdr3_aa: CSASRPDRDEQYF

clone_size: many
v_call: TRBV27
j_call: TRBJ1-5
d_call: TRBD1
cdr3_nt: TGTGCCAGCAGTCGAGGACAGGGAGGGAGCAATCAGCCCCAGCATTTT
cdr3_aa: CASSRGQGGSNQPQHF

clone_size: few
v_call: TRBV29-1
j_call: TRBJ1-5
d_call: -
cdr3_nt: TGCAGCGTTGTATTGGATAGCAATCAGCCCCAGCCTTTT
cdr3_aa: CSVVLDSNQPQPF

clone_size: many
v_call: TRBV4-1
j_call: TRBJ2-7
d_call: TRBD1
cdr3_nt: TGCGCCAGCAGCCGGACAGGGGGTTCCTACGAGCAGTACTTC
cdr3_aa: CASSRTGGSYEQYF

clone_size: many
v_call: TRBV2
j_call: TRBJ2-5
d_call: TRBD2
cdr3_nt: TGTGCCAGCAGTGAATATAGCGGGACTGGGGAGACCCAGTACTTC
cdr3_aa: CASSEYSGTGETQYF

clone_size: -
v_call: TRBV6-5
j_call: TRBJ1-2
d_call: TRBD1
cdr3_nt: TGTGCCAGCAGTTACAGGGACAGAGGGATTAGCGGCTACACCTTC
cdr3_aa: CASSYRDRGISGYTF

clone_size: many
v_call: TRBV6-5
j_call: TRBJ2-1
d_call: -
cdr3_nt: TGTGCCAGCAGTTACTCGGGTGAGCAGTTCTTC
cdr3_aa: CASSYSGEQFF

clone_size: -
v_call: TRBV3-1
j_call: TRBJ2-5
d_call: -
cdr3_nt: TGTGCCAGCAGCCAAAGTGAGGGGCGATGGGAGACCCAGTACTTC
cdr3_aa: CASSQSEGRWETQYF

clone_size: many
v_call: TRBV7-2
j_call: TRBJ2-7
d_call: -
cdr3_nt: TGTGCCAGCATCGGAGCGGGTTCCTACGAGCAGTACTTC
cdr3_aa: CASIGAGSYEQYF

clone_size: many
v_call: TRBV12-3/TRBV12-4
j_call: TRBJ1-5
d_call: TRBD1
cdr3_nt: TGTGCCAGCAGTTCACAGGGGGTGAGCAATCAGCCCCAGCATTTT
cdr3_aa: CASSSQGVSNQPQHF

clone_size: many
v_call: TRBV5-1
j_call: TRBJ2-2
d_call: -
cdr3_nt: TGCGCCAGCAGCTTCGGGAGTGGCACCGGGGAGCTGTTTTTT
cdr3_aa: CASSFGSGTGELFF

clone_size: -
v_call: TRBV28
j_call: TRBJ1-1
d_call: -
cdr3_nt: TGTGCCAGCAGTTTCATCAACACTGAAGCTTTCTTT
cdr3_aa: CASSFINTEAFF

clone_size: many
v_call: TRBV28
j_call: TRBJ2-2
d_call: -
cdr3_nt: TGTGCCAGCAGTTTAGAGGGATTGAACACCGGGGAGCTGTTTTTT
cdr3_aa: CASSLEGLNTGELFF

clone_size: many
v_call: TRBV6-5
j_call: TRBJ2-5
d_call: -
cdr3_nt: TGTGCCAGCAGTCGGATCCAGTACCAAGAGACCCAGTACTTC
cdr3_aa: CASSRIQYQETQYF

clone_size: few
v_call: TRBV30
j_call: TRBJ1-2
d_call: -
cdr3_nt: TGTGCCTGGAGTAGCACAGGTCCCCGAGTCTATGGCTACACCTTC
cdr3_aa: CAWSSTGPRVYGYTF

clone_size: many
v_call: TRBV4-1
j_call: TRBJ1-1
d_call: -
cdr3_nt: TGCGCCAGCAGCCAGCGGGGGGCCGTGAACACTGAAGCTTTCTTT
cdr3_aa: CASSQRGAVNTEAFF

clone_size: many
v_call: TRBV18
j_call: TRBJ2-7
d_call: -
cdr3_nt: TGTGCCAGCTCACCACCGAGTCACTCCTACGAGCAGTACTTC
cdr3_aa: CASSPPSHSYEQYF

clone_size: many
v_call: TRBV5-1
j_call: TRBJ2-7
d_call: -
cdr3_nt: TGCGCCAGCAGCTTGGAGGTTCGATCGTTAGATTACGAGCAGTACTTC
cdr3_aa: CASSLEVRSLDYEQYF

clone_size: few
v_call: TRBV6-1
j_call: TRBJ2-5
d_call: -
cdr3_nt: TGTGCCAGCATACGAACGGGCAGCCCCGAGACCCAGTACTTC
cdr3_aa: CASIRTGSPETQYF

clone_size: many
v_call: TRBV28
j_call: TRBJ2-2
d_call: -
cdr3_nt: TGTGCCAGCAGTTTAGGGTGGGAGCTCACCGGGGAGCTGTTTTTT
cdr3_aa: CASSLGWELTGELFF

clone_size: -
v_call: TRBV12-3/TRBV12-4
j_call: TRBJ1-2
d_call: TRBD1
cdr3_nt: TGTGCCAGCAGTACATCAGGGGGGCGGCGTGGCTACACCTTC
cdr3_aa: CASSTSGGRRGYTF

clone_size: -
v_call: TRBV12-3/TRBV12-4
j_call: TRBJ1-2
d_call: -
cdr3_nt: TGTGCCAGCAGTTTATCCAACAGGAGAAGGTACTATGGCTACACCTTC
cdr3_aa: CASSLSNRRRYYGYTF

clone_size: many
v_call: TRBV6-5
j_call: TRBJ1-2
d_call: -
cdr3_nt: TGTGCCAGCAGTTACTCGAACGGGTACGGCTACACCTTC
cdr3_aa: CASSYSNGYGYTF

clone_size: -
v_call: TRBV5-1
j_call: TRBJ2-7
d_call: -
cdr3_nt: TGCGCCAGCAGCCCAAGCCGAGGAAAAGAGCAGTACTTC
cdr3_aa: CASSPSRGKEQYF

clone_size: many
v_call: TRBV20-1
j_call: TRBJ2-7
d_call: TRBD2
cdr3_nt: TGCAGTGAGGCGAGACTAGCCGAGTCCTACGAGCAGTACTTC
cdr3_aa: CSEARLAESYEQYF

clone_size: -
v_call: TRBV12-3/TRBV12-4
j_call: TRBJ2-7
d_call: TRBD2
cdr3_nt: TGTGCCAGCAGCTTCCACGGAAAAACGGGAGGCTCCTACGAGCAGTACTTC
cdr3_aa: CASSFHGKTGGSYEQYF

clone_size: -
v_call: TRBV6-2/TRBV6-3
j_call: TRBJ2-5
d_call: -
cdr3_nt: TGTGCCAGCAGAATCTCCGGACCAGGGGAGACCCAGTACTTC
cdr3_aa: CASRISGPGETQYF

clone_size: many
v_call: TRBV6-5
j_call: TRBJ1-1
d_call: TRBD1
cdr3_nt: TGTGCCAGCAGTTACAGGGTACAGGGGGAGGCTTTCTTT
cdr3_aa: CASSYRVQGEAFF

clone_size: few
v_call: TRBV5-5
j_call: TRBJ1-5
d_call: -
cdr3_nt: TGTGCCAGCAGCTTGGTGGGGGGTCAGGGCAATCAGCCCCAGCATTTT
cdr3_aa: CASSLVGGQGNQPQHF

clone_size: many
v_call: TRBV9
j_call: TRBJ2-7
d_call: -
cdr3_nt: TGTGCCAGCAGCGGGCCGAAAGGGAGACACGAGCAGTACTTC
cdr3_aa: CASSGPKGRHEQYF

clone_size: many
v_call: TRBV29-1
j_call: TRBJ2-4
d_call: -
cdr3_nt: TGCAGCGTAGTTCCGGGGGAAAACATTCAGTACTTC
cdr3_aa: CSVVPGENIQYF

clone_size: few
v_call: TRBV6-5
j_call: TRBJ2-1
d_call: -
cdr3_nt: TGTGCCAGCAGTTCGGACCTATCCACGACTCACAATGAGCAGTTCTTC
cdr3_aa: CASSSDLSTTHNEQFF

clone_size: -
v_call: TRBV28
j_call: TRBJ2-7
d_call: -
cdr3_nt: TGTGCCAGCAGTGCGACTCCCACCTACGAGCAGTACTTC
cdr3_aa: CASSATPTYEQYF

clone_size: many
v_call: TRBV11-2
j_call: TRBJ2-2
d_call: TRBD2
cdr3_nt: TGTGCCAGCAGCAAACGGACTAGCGGTAACACCGGGGAGCTGTTTTTT
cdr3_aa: CASSKRTSGNTGELFF

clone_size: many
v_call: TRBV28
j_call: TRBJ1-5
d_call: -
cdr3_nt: TGTGCCAGCAGTTCTCCGCCGGGGGGAGGAAGCAATCAGCCCCAGCATTTT
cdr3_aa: CASSSPPGGGSNQPQHF

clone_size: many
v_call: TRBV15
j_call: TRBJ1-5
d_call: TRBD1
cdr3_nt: TGTGCCACCAGCAGGGACAGGGGATATCAGCCCCAGCATTTT
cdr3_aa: CATSRDRGYQPQHF

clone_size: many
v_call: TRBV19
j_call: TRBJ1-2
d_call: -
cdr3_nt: TGTGCCAGTAGTATCGGGGTGAACTATGGCTACACCTTC
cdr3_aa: CASSIGVNYGYTF

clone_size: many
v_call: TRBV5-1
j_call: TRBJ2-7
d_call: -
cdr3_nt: TGCGCCAGCAGCAAGGGGATCCCCTACGAGCAGTACTTC
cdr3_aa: CASSKGIPYEQYF

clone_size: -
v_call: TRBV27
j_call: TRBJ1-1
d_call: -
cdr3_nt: TGTGCCAGCAGCCAAGTGCGATGGACTGAAGCTTTCTTT
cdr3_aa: CASSQVRWTEAFF

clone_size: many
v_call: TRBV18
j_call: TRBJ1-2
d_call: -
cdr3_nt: TGTGCCAGCTACCCGGACGGGAAAGCTAACTATGGCTACACCTTC
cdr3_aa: CASYPDGKANYGYTF

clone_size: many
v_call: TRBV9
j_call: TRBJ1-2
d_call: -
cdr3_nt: TGTGCCAGCAGCGGAGTTACAGGTAGAGGCTACACCTTC
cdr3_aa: CASSGVTGRGYTF

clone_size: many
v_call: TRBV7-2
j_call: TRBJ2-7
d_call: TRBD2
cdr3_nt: TGTGCCAGCAGCTGGGGACTAGCGTCCTACGAGCAGTACTTC
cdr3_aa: CASSWGLASYEQYF

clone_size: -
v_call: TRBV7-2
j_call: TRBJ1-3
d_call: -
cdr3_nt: TGTGCCAGCAGCCCCTCCCGGCAGGGCACAAACACCATATATTTT
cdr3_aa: CASSPSRQGTNTIYF

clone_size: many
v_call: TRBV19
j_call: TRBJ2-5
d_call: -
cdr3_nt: TGTGCCAGTAGTTCGACAGGACTAGAGACCCAGTACTTC
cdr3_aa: CASSSTGLETQYF

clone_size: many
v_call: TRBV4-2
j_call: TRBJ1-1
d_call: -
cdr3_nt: TGTGCCAGCAGCCAAGATCCTCAGGGGCAAACTGAAGCTTCCTTT
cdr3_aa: CASSQDPQGQTEASF